This TCR beta chain is drawn from a study of T-cell reconstitution after alpha-beta-depleted transplantation in children. Unique molecular identifiers were incorporated into the prepared TCRbeta library. MiXCR, applied by TCRdb to the PCR reads, yields one record per CDR3 protein. The repertoire holds a few hundred thousand distinct CDR3 sequences, with around a tenth as singletons. The length of the CDR3 is 17 residues. Trimming pared 1 base from V and 2 bases from J, leaving 15 bases between. Germline-derived CDR1 and CDR2 are LGHNA and YSLEER. Whole-study findings and limits: Hyperexpanded clones declined; after one year, newly produced T cells mostly supplied diversity. Diversity of TCRbeta at day 60 was high in some patients, arising from surviving recipient T cells and thymic progenitors. Reportedly, alpha-beta T cells present about two months post-transplant originated from several hundred expanded clones of graft origin.

This clonotype was detected many times. Its specificity is not known. The source of this sequence is a boy younger than two with acute myeloid leukemia, due to receive a stem cell transplant. The sample in question was PBMCs, obtained before TCRalphabeta/CD19-depleted stem cell transplant. This chain links TRBV4-3 with TRBJ2-1; unclear D gene. The CDR3 region has the DNA TGCGCCAGCAGCCAAGGATCCGGCGGCAGCCCCTACAATGAGCAGTTCTTC. Its protein is CASSQGSGGSPYNEQFF.